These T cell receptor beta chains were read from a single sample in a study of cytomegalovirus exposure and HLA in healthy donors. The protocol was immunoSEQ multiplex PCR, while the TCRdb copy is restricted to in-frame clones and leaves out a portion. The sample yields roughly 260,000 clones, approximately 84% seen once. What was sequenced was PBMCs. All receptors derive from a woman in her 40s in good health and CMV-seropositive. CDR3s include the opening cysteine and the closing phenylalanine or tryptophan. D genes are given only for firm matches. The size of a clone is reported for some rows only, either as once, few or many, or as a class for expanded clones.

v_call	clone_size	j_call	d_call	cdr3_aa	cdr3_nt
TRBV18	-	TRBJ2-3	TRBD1	CASSRGTGSDTQYF	TGTGCCAGCTCACGCGGGACAGGCTCAGATACGCAGTATTTT
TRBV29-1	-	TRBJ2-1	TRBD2	CSVSGRGITYNEQFF	TGCAGCGTTAGCGGGAGGGGAATAACCTACAATGAGCAGTTCTTC
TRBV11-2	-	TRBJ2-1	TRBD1	CASSLWTGGDEQFF	TGTGCCAGCAGCCTATGGACAGGGGGCGATGAGCAGTTCTTC
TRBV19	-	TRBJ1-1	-	CASSIQPRPNRMNTEAFF	TGTGCCAGTAGTATACAACCACGGCCTAACAGGATGAACACTGAAGCTTTCTTT
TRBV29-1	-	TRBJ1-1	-	CSVRSGNTEAFF	TGCAGCGTTAGGTCAGGGAACACTGAAGCTTTCTTT
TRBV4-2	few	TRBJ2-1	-	CASSQDGANEQFF	TGTGCCAGCAGCCAAGATGGGGCAAATGAGCAGTTCTTC
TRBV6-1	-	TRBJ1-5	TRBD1	CASSFQGAEEPQHF	TGTGCCAGCAGTTTTCAGGGGGCTGAGGAGCCCCAGCATTTT
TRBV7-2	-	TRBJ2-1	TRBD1	CASNLGTVYNEQFF	TGTGCCAGCAACTTGGGGACAGTGTACAATGAGCAGTTCTTC
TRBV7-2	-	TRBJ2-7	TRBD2	CASSSLLTSESYEQYF	TGTGCCAGCAGCAGTCTCCTGACTAGCGAGTCCTACGAGCAGTACTTC
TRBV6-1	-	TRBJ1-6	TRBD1	CASRRTGDSPLHF	TGTGCCAGCAGGCGGACAGGGGATTCACCCCTCCACTTT
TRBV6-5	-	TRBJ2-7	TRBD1	CASSYSGDRRYEQYF	TGTGCCAGCAGTTACTCAGGGGACAGGCGGTACGAGCAGTACTTC
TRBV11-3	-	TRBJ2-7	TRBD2	CASSLAETYEQYF	TGTGCCAGCAGTCTAGCGGAGACCTACGAGCAGTACTTC
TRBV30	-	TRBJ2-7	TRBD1	CAWSMGTGTTHEQYF	TGTGCCTGGAGTATGGGGACAGGGACAACCCACGAGCAGTACTTC
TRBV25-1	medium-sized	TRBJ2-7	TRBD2	CASSRTGTSGNYEQYF	TGTGCCAGCAGTCGGACAGGGACTAGCGGAAACTACGAGCAGTACTTC
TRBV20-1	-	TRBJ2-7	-	CSAGQLYEQYF	TGCAGTGCTGGACAACTTTACGAGCAGTACTTC
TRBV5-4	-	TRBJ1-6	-	CASSLAGQTYNSPLHF	TGTGCCAGCAGCTTAGCTGGACAGACCTATAATTCACCCCTCCACTTT
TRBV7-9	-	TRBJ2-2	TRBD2	CASSLRLAGGKAGELFF	TGTGCCAGCAGCTTGAGACTAGCGGGAGGCAAGGCCGGGGAGCTGTTTTTT
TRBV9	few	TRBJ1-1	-	CASSGEGGSAFF	TGTGCCAGCAGCGGGGAAGGGGGTAGCGCTTTCTTT
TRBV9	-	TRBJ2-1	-	CASNTPGVTGNEQFF	TGTGCCAGCAATACCCCGGGAGTTACAGGCAATGAGCAGTTCTTC
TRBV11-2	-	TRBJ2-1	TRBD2	CASSLESSGRNEQFF	TGTGCCAGCAGCTTAGAGAGTAGCGGGAGAAATGAGCAGTTCTTC
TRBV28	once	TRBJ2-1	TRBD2	CASSLSGRGGEQFF	TGTGCCAGCAGTTTAAGCGGGAGAGGTGGTGAGCAGTTCTTC
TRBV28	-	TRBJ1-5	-	CASRPGSDNQPQHF	TGTGCCAGCAGACCAGGGTCTGATAATCAGCCCCAGCATTTT
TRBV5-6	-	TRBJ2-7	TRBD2	CASRYRAGGPYEQYF	TGTGCCAGCAGGTACCGAGCGGGAGGGCCCTACGAGCAGTACTTC
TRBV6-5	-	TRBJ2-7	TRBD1	CASQPGQGAYEQYF	TGTGCCAGCCAACCGGGACAGGGTGCCTACGAGCAGTACTTC
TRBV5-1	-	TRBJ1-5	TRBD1	CASSLAPGGRQPQHF	TGCGCCAGCAGCTTGGCCCCAGGGGGCCGTCAGCCCCAGCATTTT
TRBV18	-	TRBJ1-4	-	CASSPPSATNEKLFF	TGTGCCAGCTCACCACCTAGTGCAACTAATGAAAAACTGTTTTTT
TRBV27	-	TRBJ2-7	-	CASSTGSSYEQYF	TGTGCCAGCAGTACAGGGAGCTCCTACGAGCAGTACTTC
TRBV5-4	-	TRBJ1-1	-	CASSFSLPRAEAFF	TGTGCCAGCAGCTTTTCCCTGCCCCGGGCTGAAGCTTTCTTT
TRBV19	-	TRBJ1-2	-	CASSPLGASNYGYTF	TGTGCCAGTAGTCCTTTGGGAGCCTCTAACTATGGCTACACCTTC
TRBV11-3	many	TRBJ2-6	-	CASTLGSGANVLTF	TGTGCCAGCACCTTAGGTAGTGGGGCCAACGTCCTGACTTTC
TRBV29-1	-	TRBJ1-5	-	CSVESPPSPQHF	TGCAGCGTTGAGTCGCCCCCTAGCCCCCAGCATTTT
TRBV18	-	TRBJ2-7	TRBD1	CASSPEQGVATYEQYF	TGTGCCAGCTCCCCCGAACAGGGGGTCGCTACCTACGAGCAGTACTTC
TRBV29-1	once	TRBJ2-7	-	CSVARGYEQYF	TGCAGCGTTGCCAGGGGCTACGAGCAGTACTTC
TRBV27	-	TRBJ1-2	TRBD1	CASSRTGRDGYTF	TGTGCCAGCAGCCGGACAGGGAGGGACGGCTACACCTTC
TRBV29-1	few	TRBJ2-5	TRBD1	CSVIRTGQETQYF	TGCAGCGTTATCCGGACAGGCCAAGAGACCCAGTACTTC
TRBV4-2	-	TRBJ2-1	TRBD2	CASSQDRKREGHNEQFF	TGTGCCAGCAGCCAAGATAGAAAGCGGGAGGGCCACAATGAGCAGTTCTTC
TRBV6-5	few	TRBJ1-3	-	CASSYSSPSGGNTIYF	TGTGCCAGCAGTTACTCGAGCCCGTCGGGAGGAAACACCATATATTTT
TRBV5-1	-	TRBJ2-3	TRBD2	CASSPRTSGSSDTQYF	TGCGCCAGCAGCCCACGGACTAGCGGGTCTTCAGATACGCAGTATTTT
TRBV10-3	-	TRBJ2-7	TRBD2	CAISGGTYEQYF	TGTGCCATCTCGGGGGGAACCTACGAGCAGTACTTC
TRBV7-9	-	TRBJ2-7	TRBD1	CASSSSGTGVLTEQYF	TGTGCCAGCAGCTCATCCGGGACAGGGGTTCTGACCGAGCAGTACTTC
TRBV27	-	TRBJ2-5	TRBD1	CASSHGDRAGTQYF	TGTGCCAGCAGTCACGGGGACAGGGCAGGGACCCAGTACTTC
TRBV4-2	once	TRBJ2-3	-	CASSQPELETDTQYF	TGTGCCAGCAGCCAACCTGAATTAGAAACAGATACGCAGTATTTT
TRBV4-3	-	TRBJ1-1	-	CASSQVGSGAEAFF	TGCGCCAGCAGCCAAGTAGGATCAGGGGCTGAAGCTTTCTTT
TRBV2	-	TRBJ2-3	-	CASVLADRTDTQYF	TGTGCCAGCGTTCTAGCAGACCGCACAGATACGCAGTATTTT
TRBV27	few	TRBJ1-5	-	CASSFGGTPSNQPQHF	TGTGCCAGCAGTTTCGGTGGTACCCCTAGCAATCAGCCCCAGCATTTT
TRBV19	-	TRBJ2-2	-	CASSPRAGKNTGELFF	TGTGCCAGTAGCCCGCGAGCCGGGAAGAACACCGGGGAGCTGTTTTTT
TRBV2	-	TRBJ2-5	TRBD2	CASSLGGRGEETQYF	TGTGCCAGCAGTCTCGGCGGGAGAGGTGAAGAGACCCAGTACTTC
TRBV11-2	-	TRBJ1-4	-	CASSLRSLATTNEKLFF	TGTGCCAGCAGCTTACGGAGTCTAGCAACAACTAATGAAAAACTGTTTTTT
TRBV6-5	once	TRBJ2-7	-	CASSSQGFDEQYF	TGTGCCAGCAGTTCCCAGGGATTCGACGAGCAGTACTTC
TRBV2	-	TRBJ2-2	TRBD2	CASRGLATNTGELFF	TGTGCCAGCCGGGGACTAGCAACGAACACCGGGGAGCTGTTTTTT
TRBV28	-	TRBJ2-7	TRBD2	CASSLPGGVYEQYF	TGTGCCAGCAGTCTCCCTGGGGGGGTCTACGAGCAGTACTTC
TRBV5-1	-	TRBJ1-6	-	CASSLSSSYNSPLHF	TGCGCCAGCAGCTTGTCCAGCTCCTATAATTCACCCCTCCACTTT
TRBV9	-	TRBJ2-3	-	CASSVDPTTDTQYF	TGTGCCAGCAGCGTAGACCCTACTACAGATACGCAGTATTTT